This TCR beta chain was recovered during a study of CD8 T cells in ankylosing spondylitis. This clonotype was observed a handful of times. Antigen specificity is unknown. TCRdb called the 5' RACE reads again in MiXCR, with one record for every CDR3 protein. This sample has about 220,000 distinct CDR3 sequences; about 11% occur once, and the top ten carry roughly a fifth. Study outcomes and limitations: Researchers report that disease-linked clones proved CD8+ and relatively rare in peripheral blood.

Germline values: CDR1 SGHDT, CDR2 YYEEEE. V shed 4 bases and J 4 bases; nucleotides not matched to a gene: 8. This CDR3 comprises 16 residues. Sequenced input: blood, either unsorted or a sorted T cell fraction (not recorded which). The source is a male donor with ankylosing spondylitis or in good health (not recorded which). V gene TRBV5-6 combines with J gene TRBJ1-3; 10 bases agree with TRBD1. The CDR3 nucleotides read TGTGCCAGCAGCCAGACAGGGGGCGCGAAAGGAAACACCATATATTTT. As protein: CASSQTGGAKGNTIYF.